The 17 T cell receptor beta chains below all came from one sample that was sequenced in a study of blood T cells in healthy people across ages. A second PCR, run for about 6 to 11 cycles, used a sample-barcoded 5' primer plus a J-beta primer mix. TCRdb recomputed calls from the 5' RACE reads with MiXCR, one row per CDR3 protein. The sample has roughly 2 million distinct CDR3 sequences; about 50% are singletons. Sequenced material: blood. These receptors all come from a middle-aged woman in good health.

As regards this clonotype: One end of the junction is discordant with germline, which a read error may explain. The chain combines TRBV6-5 with TRBJ1-6; 11 bases match TRBD1. The CDR3 is made up of 14 amino acids. Per the germline V gene, CDR1 is MNHEY and CDR2 is SVGAGI. In nucleotides, the CDR3 is TGTGCCAGCAGCTCCGGGACAGGGGGTTCAGCCCTCCACTTT. Protein sequence: CASSSGTGGSALHF.

The chain joins TRBV7-9 to TRBJ2-6; 11 bases agree with TRBD1. Trimming took 5 bases from V and 5 from J; bases not matched to a gene: 8. The CDR3 covers 17 residues. The germline CDR1 and CDR2 sequences are SEHNR and FQNEAQ (reference sequence). The CDR3 DNA reads as TGTGCCAGCAGCCCGTGGACAGGGGGCGTCAGGGCCAACGTCCTGACTTTC. Protein product: CASSPWTGGVRANVLTF.

V usage is TRBV2 and J usage is TRBJ1-4; no definite D call. V gave up 0 bases and J gave up 16 bases, with 12 bases separating them. CDR3 length: 12 amino acids. Per the germline V gene, CDR1 is SNHLY and CDR2 is FYNNEI. The CDR3 DNA is TGTGCCAGCAGTGAAGCGCGGAAGGCCGAGTTTTTT. Its translation is CASSEARKAEFF.

The V call is TRBV7-2, the J call TRBJ2-1; 13 bases fit TRBD2. The ends lost 5 bases at V and 1 base at J; junction bases unmatched: 5. This CDR3 spans 17 amino acids. Germline values: CDR1 SGHTA, CDR2 FQGNSA. CDR3 sequence: CASSIGLAGESYNEQFF. CDR3 in DNA: TGTGCCAGCAGCATCGGACTAGCGGGGGAATCCTACAATGAGCAGTTCTTC.

The V gene is TRBV5-1, the J gene TRBJ1-2; D is perhaps TRBD1 (5 bases). Trimming left V 0 bases short and J 3 bases short, with 12 bases between. CDR1 and CDR2 (germline): SGHRS, YFSETQ. The CDR3 is made up of 15 amino acids. CDR3 coding DNA: TGCGCCAGCAGCTTGGCCGGACACAATGACTATGGCTACACCTTC. Translation gives CASSLAGHNDYGYTF. The complete variable domain, with remaining parts taken from reference TRBV5-1 and TRBJ1-2, reads KAGVTQTPRYLIKTRGQQVTLSCSPISGHRSVSWYQQTPGQGLQFLFEYFSETQRNKGNFPGRFSGRQFSNSRSEMNVSTLELGDSALYLCASSLAGHNDYGYTFGSGTRLTVV.

The chain recombines TRBV4-2 with TRBJ2-1; D unclear. This CDR3 spans 16 amino acids. Between the trimmed V and J ends, which lost 0 bases and 7 bases, there was a span of 16 bases. Per germline, CDR1 LGHNA and CDR2 YNFKEQ. Here the CDR3 DNA reads TGTGCCAGCAGCCAAGATCTAGGCACCGAGGAGAATGAGCAGTTCTTC. Amino acid sequence: CASSQDLGTEENEQFF.

The sample holds many counts of this clonotype. This chain uses TRBV25-1 with TRBJ2-5, with D perhaps assigned TRBD1 or TRBD2 (6 bases each). This CDR3 has 14 amino acids. Germline CDR1 and CDR2: MGHDK and SYGVNS. The germline V and J ends were trimmed by 5 bases and 4 bases, with 14 bases remaining between them. The CDR3 protein is CASSKGLRGETQYF. The CDR3 DNA follows: TGTGCCAGCAGTAAGGGACTCAGGGGAGAGACCCAGTACTTC. The whole variable domain, remainder taken from reference TRBV25-1 and TRBJ2-5, is EADIYQTPRYLVIGTGKKITLECSQTMGHDKMYWYQQDPGMELHLIHYSYGVNSTEKGDLSSESTVSRIRTEHFPLTLESARPSHTSQYLCASSKGLRGETQYFGPGTRLLVL.

V usage is TRBV2 and J usage is TRBJ2-3, with D perhaps matching TRBD2 (7 bases). CDR3 size: 14 residues. V was trimmed by 8 bases and J by 3 bases, leaving 15 bases between them. Looked up from germline, CDR1 is SNHLY and CDR2 is FYNNEI. CDR3 sequence (DNA): TGTGCCAGCCCGAAGGGGGGGGATACAGATACGCAGTATTTT. Its protein product is CASPKGGDTDTQYF.

The genes are TRBV10-1 and TRBJ2-7, with 13 bases identical to TRBD2. V trimming: 8 bases; J trimming: 5 bases; junction bases outside the gene matches: 6. The germline gives CDR1 WNHNN, CDR2 SYGVQD (reference sequence). This CDR3 is built from 14 residues. As DNA, the CDR3 is TGCGCCAGCGGCGCCGGGACTAGCGGGAACGAGCAGTACTTC. Residues: CASGAGTSGNEQYF.

The sample holds one count of this clonotype. V gene TRBV3-1 combines with J gene TRBJ2-2, with 10 bases identical to TRBD2. The V gene's germline CDR1 is LGHDT and CDR2 YNNKEL (reference sequence). V lost 0 bases and J lost 5; bases outside the gene matches: 6. This CDR3 has 17 amino acids. CDR3 loop: CASSQDLTSGMTGELFF. The CDR3, as DNA: TGTGCCAGCAGCCAAGATCTTACTAGCGGGATGACCGGGGAGCTGTTTTTT. Drawing the rest from reference TRBV3-1 and TRBJ2-2, the complete variable domain is DTAVSQTPKYLVTQMGNDKSIKCEQNLGHDTMYWYKQDSKKFLKIMFSYNNKELIINETVPNRFSPKSPDKAHLNLHINSLELGDSAVYFCASSQDLTSGMTGELFFGEGSRLTVL.

The chain uses TRBV24-1 and TRBJ2-3; no clear D. Germline V gene data show CDR1 as KGHDR and CDR2 as SFDVKD. This CDR3 has 14 amino acids. Between the trimmed V and J ends, which lost 3 bases and 4 bases, there was a span of 10 bases. CDR3 DNA sequence: TGTGCCACCAGTGATCCGACAAAGCCAGATACGCAGTATTTT. As protein: CATSDPTKPDTQYF.

The chain couples TRBV14 to TRBJ1-2; tentatively, D is TRBD1 (6 bases). CDR1 SGHDN and CDR2 FVKESK come from the germline V gene. This CDR3 is 15 amino acids long. With 2 bases removed from V and 3 bases from J, the gap between germline ends came to 13 bases. The CDR3 DNA reads as TGTGCCAGCAGCCAAATGGGGCGACAGGACTATGGCTACACCTTC. This sequence encodes CASSQMGRQDYGYTF.

This clonotype was seen a few times. The chain employs TRBV20-1 and TRBJ2-7, with TRBD1 matching over 7 bases. CDR1 and CDR2 (germline): DFQATT, SNEGSKA (reference sequence). The CDR3 sequence is 13 residues long. Germline trimming cut 6 bases from V and 2 bases from J; bases unmatched to any gene: 7. The DNA of the CDR3 is TGCAGTGCCCTGACAGGGCCCGCCTACGAGCAGTACTTC. It yields the protein CSALTGPAYEQYF.

This chain connects TRBV9 to TRBJ1-5, with D unclear. The germline CDR1 and CDR2 sequences are SGDLS and YYNGEE. Trimming removed 5 bases from V and 6 bases from J, with 12 bases in between. The CDR3 extends over 13 amino acids. The CDR3 nucleotides are TGTGCCAGCAGTAGATCCGGAAGTCAGCCCCAGCATTTT. Its translation: CASSRSGSQPQHF.

The rearrangement joins TRBV9 to TRBJ2-1; 7 bases agree with TRBD2. Germline values: CDR1 SGDLS, CDR2 YYNGEE. J lost 7 bases, V lost 0 bases, and 4 bases had no gene match. CDR3 length: 14 amino acids. The CDR3 DNA reads TGTGCCAGCAGCGTAGACGTGGGAGGGAATGAGCAGTTCTTC. It codes for CASSVDVGGNEQFF.

This clonotype was detected only a few times. The chain employs TRBV6-6 and TRBJ2-7; 8 bases are a match to TRBD1. V trimming: 8 bases; J trimming: 1 base; junction bases outside the gene matches: 7. The CDR3 loop spans 14 amino acids. Germline lookup yields CDR1 MNHNY and CDR2 SVGAGI (reference sequence). CDR3 region: CASGVDRGSYEQYF. DNA for the CDR3: TGTGCCAGCGGCGTTGACAGGGGTTCCTACGAGCAGTACTTC.

The CDR3 reads CASSTGGLLETQYF. In nucleotides, the CDR3 is TGTGCCAGCAGCACAGGGGGCTTGTTGGAGACCCAGTACTTC. This chain uses TRBV7-9 with TRBJ2-5; 9 positions agree with TRBD1. Unmatched junction bases numbered 6, after V lost 5 bases and J lost 5 bases. The CDR3 contains 14 residues. Per germline, CDR1 SEHNR and CDR2 FQNEAQ (reference sequence).